This TCR beta chain was observed in a study of OX40 agonist ivuxolimab in advanced cancers. Findings of the study overall: The authors also found low normalized T-cell clonal expansion in some nonresponders.

Profiling relied on immunoSEQ multiplex PCR, and the TCRdb table lists in-frame clones only, not all of them. The sample consists of 40,000 to 55,000 clones, approximately 92% of them appearing once. V lost 2 bases, J lost 1 base, and 9 bases lay in between. Germline CDR1 is SGHRS and CDR2 is YFSETQ. The CDR3 loop spans 14 amino acids. About this clone itself: Its antigen is not identified.

The sequencing used CD4+ or CD8+ T cells sorted from blood, collected in a trial of the OX40 agonist ivuxolimab. This TCR was sampled from an adult with an advanced solid tumor such as melanoma, head and neck, liver or kidney cancer. The chain joins TRBV5-1 to TRBJ1-1; D is unresolved. CDR3 loop: CASSFVHQNTEAFF. For the CDR3, the DNA is TGCGCCAGCAGCTTTGTACATCAGAACACTGAAGCTTTCTTT.